The 30 T cell receptor beta chains reported below all come from one sample, sequenced in a study of blood T cell repertoires in COVID-19. Produced via immunoSEQ multiplex PCR; TCRdb's table is partial and in-frame only. The table lists 150,000 to 200,000 clones, about 81% of them singletons, with roughly 10% in the top ten. Specimen: peripheral blood. Source of these receptors: a human donor in a cohort sampled during active COVID-19.

The genes are TRBV11-2 and TRBJ1-3; 7 positions agree with TRBD1. Germline values: CDR1 SGHAT, CDR2 FQNNGV. The CDR3 contains 16 residues. J gave up 3 bases and V 5 bases, and 10 bases lay outside the gene matches. CDR3 in DNA: TGTGCCAGCAGCGCAACCGGGACAGTCTTTGGAAACACCATATATTTT. Protein: CASSATGTVFGNTIYF.

The chain carries TRBV10-2 and TRBJ2-3; 11 bases map to TRBD2. Trimming took 3 bases from V and 7 from J; bases not matched to a gene: 9. The length of the CDR3 is 16 residues. From germline, CDR1 is WSHSY and CDR2 SAAADI. The CDR3 reads CASSDTGLAEGNTQYF. Here the CDR3 DNA reads TGCGCCAGCAGTGATACGGGACTAGCGGAGGGAAATACGCAGTATTTT.

The chain has TRBV24-1 and TRBJ2-7; possibly TRBD2 for D (5 bases). Germline lookup yields CDR1 KGHDR and CDR2 SFDVKD. Trimming cost V 9 bases and J 2 bases, with 16 bases left between them. The CDR3 sequence is 14 residues long. The CDR3 loop reads CATGGTGPTYEQYF. CDR3 nucleotide sequence: TGTGCCACCGGAGGTACCGGGCCGACCTACGAGCAGTACTTC.

The chain combines TRBV27 with TRBJ1-6; TRBD1 aligns across 9 bases. V lost 5 bases and J lost 6; bases outside the gene matches: 8. The CDR3 runs 16 residues. The germline CDR1 and CDR2 sequences are MNHEY and SMNVEV (reference sequence). The CDR3 here is CASSKPGQGFNSPLHF. In nucleotides, the CDR3 is TGTGCCAGCAGTAAGCCGGGACAGGGTTTTAATTCACCCCTCCACTTT.

This clone was seen more than once but under ten times. The chain has TRBV11-3 and TRBJ1-1; D ambiguous. Germline CDR1 SGHNT, CDR2 YENEEA. The CDR3 has 13 residues. Trimming left V 0 bases short and J 2 bases short, with 4 bases between. The CDR3 protein is CASSLDVNTEAFF. Written as DNA, the CDR3 is TGTGCCAGCAGCTTAGACGTAAACACTGAAGCTTTCTTT.

The chain joins TRBV9 to TRBJ2-5; TRBD2 aligns across 10 bases. Germline loops: CDR1 SGDLS, CDR2 YYNGEE. Trimming removed 0 bases from V and 6 bases from J; junction bases left unmatched: 5. This CDR3 region has 15 residues. The CDR3 protein is CASSVGDSGRKTQYF. CDR3 DNA sequence: TGTGCCAGCAGCGTAGGTGATAGCGGGAGGAAGACCCAGTACTTC. Variable domain in full (rest from reference TRBV9 and TRBJ2-5): DSGVTQTPKHLITATGQRVTLRCSPRSGDLSVYWYQQSLDQGLQFLIQYYNGEERAKGNILERFSAQQFPDLHSELNLSSLELGDSALYFCASSVGDSGRKTQYFGPGTRLLVL.

The chain combines TRBV6-5 with TRBJ2-7, with D tentatively TRBD2 (6 bases). This CDR3 has 15 residues. Trimming removed 8 bases at V and 1 base at J, with 18 bases between. Germline V CDR1 and CDR2: MNHEY, SVGAGI. The CDR3 nucleotides are TGTGCCAGCTTCGGGGGTATAAAGGGGTCCTACGAGCAGTACTTC. It translates to CASFGGIKGSYEQYF.

The chain carries TRBV7-3 and TRBJ2-1; D is uncertain. The CDR3 spans 15 residues. CDR1 SGHTA and CDR2 FQGTGA come from the germline V gene. The V gene lost 2 bases and the J gene lost 0 bases, with 8 bases spanning the gap. The CDR3 is CASSLEPGSYNEQFF. The CDR3 DNA follows: TGTGCCAGCAGCTTAGAACCGGGCTCCTACAATGAGCAGTTCTTC. The full variable domain, completed using reference TRBV7-3 and TRBJ2-1, is GAGVSQTPSNKVTEKGKYVELRCDPISGHTALYWYRQSLGQGPEFLIYFQGTGAADDSGLPNDRFFAVRPEGSVSTLKIQRTERGDSAVYLCASSLEPGSYNEQFFGPGTRLTVL.

J is TRBJ2-5 and V is TRBV5-6; D remains unclear. The germline gives CDR1 SGHDT, CDR2 YYEEEE. CDR3 length: 14 residues. V gave up 3 bases and J gave up 5 bases, with 14 bases separating them. The CDR3 DNA sequence: TGTGCCAGCAGCTGGGCCCCGGATGGGGAGACCCAGTACTTC. It encodes CASSWAPDGETQYF.

As to this clone: In the same sample, other DNA sequences code for this CDR3. The V call is TRBV18, the J call TRBJ2-7; 9 positions match TRBD1. The germline V gene encodes CDR1 KGHSH and CDR2 LQKENI. This CDR3 is built from 14 residues. The ends lost 3 bases at V and 3 bases at J; junction bases unmatched: 3. The CDR3 is CASSPGQGIYEQYF. The CDR3 DNA reads TGTGCCAGCTCACCGGGACAGGGTATCTACGAGCAGTACTTC. Full variable domain (remainder filled in from reference TRBV18 and TRBJ2-7): NAGVMQNPRHLVRRRGQEARLRCSPMKGHSHVYWYRQLPEEGLKFMVYLQKENIIDESGMPKERFSAEFPKEGPSILRIQQVVRGDSAAYFCASSPGQGIYEQYFGPGTRLTVT.

The chain is built from TRBV7-2 and TRBJ1-1; D not resolved. Germline V CDR1 and CDR2: SGHTA, FQGNSA. The CDR3 length is 14 residues. V was pared by 0 bases and J by 6 bases, with 11 bases between. CDR3 in amino acids: CASSLAGGRAEAFF. The CDR3 DNA is TGTGCCAGCAGCTTAGCGGGAGGGCGGGCTGAAGCTTTCTTT.

The rearrangement uses TRBV30 and TRBJ2-1; TRBD1 matches 10 bases. V lost 1 base, J lost 12 bases, and 3 bases stayed unmatched. Germline V lookup: CDR1 GTSNPN, CDR2 SVGIG (reference sequence). The CDR3 is 12 amino acids. The CDR3 loop reads CAWSARTGGQFF. The DNA of the CDR3 is TGTGCCTGGAGTGCTCGGACAGGGGGGCAGTTCTTC. The variable domain in full, completed from reference TRBV30 and TRBJ2-1, reads SQTIHQWPATLVQPVGSPLSLECTVEGTSNPNLYWYRQAAGRGLQLLFYSVGIGQISSEVPQNLSASRPQDRQFILSSKKLLLSDSGFYLCAWSARTGGQFFGPGTRLTVL.

This clone appeared once. The gene calls are TRBV6-5 and TRBJ2-1; 7 nucleotides agree with TRBD2. The V gene end was trimmed by 2 bases and the J gene end by 6 bases; junction bases not matched to a gene: 4. The germline V gene has CDR1 MNHEY and CDR2 SVGAGI. The CDR3 runs to 14 residues. This CDR3 is CASSYEAGVNEQFF. In DNA, the CDR3 is TGTGCCAGCAGTTACGAGGCGGGAGTCAATGAGCAGTTCTTC.

The rearrangement links TRBV9 to TRBJ2-1; TRBD2 agrees at 10 bases. Unmatched junction bases numbered 4, after V lost 4 bases and J lost 0 bases. This CDR3 spans 16 amino acids. CDR1 is SGDLS and CDR2 is YYNGEE in the germline V gene. In DNA form, the CDR3 reads TGTGCCAGCAGCCTCAGCGGGGGGGCCTCCTACAATGAGCAGTTCTTC. Amino acids: CASSLSGGASYNEQFF.

This chain joins TRBV4-1 and TRBJ2-1; D is uncertain. The germline V gene has CDR1 MGHRA and CDR2 YSYEKL. V dropped 1 base and J dropped 0 bases, with 7 bases sitting between them. The CDR3 is 15 residues long. DNA for the CDR3: TGCGCCAGCAGCCAAGCTAGTCCCTCCTACAATGAGCAGTTCTTC. This codes for CASSQASPSYNEQFF.

V is TRBV4-1 and J is TRBJ1-2; D unclear. Germline loops: CDR1 MGHRA, CDR2 YSYEKL. This CDR3 region has 13 residues. The ends were cut back, 0 bases at V and 4 bases at J, with 6 bases in the middle. As DNA, the CDR3 is TGCGCCAGCAGCCAAGATATCGGCTATGGCTACACCTTC. It translates to CASSQDIGYGYTF.

The V gene is TRBV2, the J gene TRBJ1-6, with 10 bases fitting TRBD1. Germline loops: CDR1 SNHLY, CDR2 FYNNEI. This CDR3 contains 16 residues. The J segment lost 7 bases and the V segment lost 4 bases, leaving 7 bases of the junction unmatched. CDR3 in DNA: TGTGCCAGCAGTGGGGGGACAGGGGTCCCGAATTCACCCCTCCACTTT. The encoded protein is CASSGGTGVPNSPLHF. The full variable domain, in which reference TRBV2 and TRBJ1-6 provide the parts outside the CDR3, is EPEVTQTPSHQVTQMGQEVILRCVPISNHLYFYWYRQILGQKVEFLVSFYNNEISEKSEIFDDQFSVERPDGSNFTLKIRSTKLEDSAMYFCASSGGTGVPNSPLHFGNGTRLTVT.

The V and J genes are TRBV27 and TRBJ2-6, with D uncertain. The germline CDR1 and CDR2 sequences are MNHEY and SMNVEV (reference sequence). The CDR3 contains 18 residues. The V end lost 1 base, the J end lost 0 bases, and 13 bases lay between the germline ends. CDR3 in DNA: TGTGCCAGCAGTTTATTGTTCTTTATGAGCTCTGGGGCCAACGTCCTGACTTTC. Translation gives CASSLLFFMSSGANVLTF.

The V gene is TRBV6-2 or TRBV6-3, the J gene TRBJ2-7; D might be TRBD2 (6 bases). The V gene lost 5 bases and the J gene lost 0 bases, with 14 bases spanning the gap. From germline, CDR1 is MNHEY and CDR2 SVGEGT. The CDR3 extends over 15 amino acids. CDR3: CASSPRGAGSYEQYF. In DNA, the CDR3 is TGTGCCAGCAGTCCCCGGGGAGCGGGCTCCTACGAGCAGTACTTC.

V and J are TRBV5-1 and TRBJ2-1; D remains unclear. CDR3 length equals 13 residues. V was cut by 0 bases and J by 10 bases, with 11 bases left in between. Germline V gives CDR1 SGHRS, CDR2 YFSETQ. CDR3 sequence: CASSLAWVREQFF. CDR3 nucleotide sequence: TGCGCCAGCAGCTTGGCGTGGGTCAGGGAGCAGTTCTTC.

The chain uses TRBV19 and TRBJ1-5, with D unresolved. Germline-derived CDR1 and CDR2 are LNHDA and SQIVND (reference sequence). V was cut by 11 bases and J by 4 bases, with 15 bases left in between. This CDR3 is 13 amino acids long. The CDR3 reads CAGGQVTNQPQHF. CDR3 DNA sequence: TGTGCCGGCGGGCAGGTAACTAATCAGCCCCAGCATTTT.

The rearrangement uses TRBV5-6 and TRBJ2-7; TRBD1 might be the D (6 bases). V lost 4 bases to trimming and J lost 1 base, with 15 bases between them. The germline gives CDR1 SGHDT, CDR2 YYEEEE. The CDR3 is 15 residues long. CDR3 residues: CASSGIRGGSYEQYF. DNA for the CDR3: TGTGCCAGCAGCGGAATCCGAGGGGGTTCCTACGAGCAGTACTTC.

This chain links TRBV7-8 with TRBJ1-5; D might be TRBD1 (5 bases). V was pared by 4 bases and J by 7 bases, with 11 bases between. CDR3 length: 13 amino acids. Per the germline V gene, CDR1 is SGHVS and CDR2 is FQNEAQ. The CDR3 here is CASSWGDRQPQHF. Here the CDR3 DNA reads TGTGCCAGCAGCTGGGGGGACCGACAGCCCCAGCATTTT.

The chain joins TRBV28 to TRBJ1-2, with D possibly matching TRBD1 (6 bases). Germline lookup yields CDR1 MDHEN and CDR2 SYDVKM. The V gene lost 4 bases and the J gene lost 7 bases, with 16 bases spanning the gap. The CDR3 spans 14 residues. The CDR3 bases are TGTGCCAGCAGTTCGAGAAGGACAGAGGGTGGCTACACCTTC. Amino acid sequence: CASSSRRTEGGYTF.

This chain joins TRBV19 and TRBJ2-3; D might be TRBD1 (6 bases). Germline V gene lookup returns CDR1 LNHDA and CDR2 SQIVND (reference sequence). The CDR3 consists of 14 residues. V lost 5 bases to trimming and J lost 5 bases, with 14 bases between them. The CDR3 DNA follows: TGTGCCAGTAGTTCTGGGGGCGCGGGAGATACGCAGTATTTT. Translating it yields CASSSGGAGDTQYF.

The chain has TRBV30 and TRBJ2-1; TRBD1 matches 7 bases. The CDR3 is 16 residues long. CDR1 is GTSNPN and CDR2 is SVGIG in the germline V gene (reference sequence). With V trimmed by 3 bases and J by 0 bases, 8 bases remained unmatched. CDR3 region: CAWSQSDRDSYNEQFF. The CDR3 region has the DNA TGTGCCTGGAGCCAGTCTGACAGGGACTCCTACAATGAGCAGTTCTTC.

The V call is TRBV5-3, the J call TRBJ1-2; no reliable D call. TRBV5-3 is annotated as an ORF whose role is uncertain. V lost 2 bases and J 4 bases, leaving 15 bases between the germline ends. The length of the CDR3 is 15 residues. CDR3 coding DNA: TGTGCCAGAAGCTTACCCCCCCCGGGAAGCTATGGCTACACCTTC. Protein: CARSLPPPGSYGYTF.

This chain joins TRBV7-2 and TRBJ2-3; D is possibly TRBD1 (5 bases). The germline V gene has CDR1 SGHTA and CDR2 FQGNSA. V was shortened by 2 bases and J by 5 bases, with 14 bases between the two germline ends. This CDR3 is built from 15 residues. The DNA for the CDR3 is TGTGCCAGCAGCTTAAGTTCGACAGCCCAAGATACGCAGTATTTT. Translated, it gives CASSLSSTAQDTQYF.

CDR3 sequence (DNA): TGTGCCAGCAGCGTAGACAGAGCTCAAGAGACCCAGTACTTC. It codes for CASSVDRAQETQYF. The rearrangement uses TRBV5-6 and TRBJ2-5; TRBD1 might be the D (5 bases). CDR1 and CDR2 (germline): SGHDT, YYEEEE. The length of the CDR3 is 14 residues. Trimming took 4 bases from V and 2 from J, leaving 12 bases between them.

V usage is TRBV19 and J usage is TRBJ1-1, with 9 bases fitting TRBD1. V trimming: 6 bases; J trimming: 1 base; junction bases outside the gene matches: 9. Germline V CDR1 and CDR2: LNHDA, SQIVND (reference sequence). The CDR3 extends over 16 amino acids. The CDR3 loop reads CASSSRDRVPNTEAFF. For the CDR3, the DNA is TGTGCCAGTAGCTCCAGGGACAGGGTTCCGAACACTGAAGCTTTCTTT.